This T cell receptor (beta chain) was recorded in a study of T cells after yellow fever vaccination. This clonotype was observed at least ten times. UMIs were added to TCR cDNA along with a universal primer site when it was made by 5'RACE template switching. From the 5' RACE reads, TCRdb called clonotypes with MiXCR, one entry per CDR3 protein. The sample comprises 350,000 to 450,000 distinct CDR3 sequences, under 7.5% of which are singletons, and over 14% rests with the top ten. Germline lookup yields CDR1 SEHNR and CDR2 FQNEAQ (reference sequence). Unmatched junction bases numbered 7, after V lost 5 bases and J lost 0 bases. The CDR3 has 16 residues.

The specimen comprised PBMCs, sampled 5 days after the yellow fever booster vaccination. The receptor was derived from a man under 40 who received the YFV17D yellow fever vaccine. The chain is built from TRBV7-9 and TRBJ2-3, with 8 bases aligning to TRBD2. For the CDR3, the DNA is TGTGCCAGCAGCCCCGGGGCTAGCGGGAGCACAGATACGCAGTATTTT. Residues: CASSPGASGSTDTQYF.